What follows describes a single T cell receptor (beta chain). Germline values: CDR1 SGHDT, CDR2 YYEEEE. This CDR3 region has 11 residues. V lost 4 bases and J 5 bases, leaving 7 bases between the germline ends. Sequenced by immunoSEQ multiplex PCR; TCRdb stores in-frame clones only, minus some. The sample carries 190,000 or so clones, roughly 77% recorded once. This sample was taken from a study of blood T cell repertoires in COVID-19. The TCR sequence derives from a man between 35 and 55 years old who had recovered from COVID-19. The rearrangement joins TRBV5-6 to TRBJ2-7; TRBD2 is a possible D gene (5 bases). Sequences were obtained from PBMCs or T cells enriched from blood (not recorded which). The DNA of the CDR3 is TGTGCCAGCAGCCGGCGGGACGAGCAGTACTTC. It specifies CASSRRDEQYF.